This T cell receptor (beta chain) came from a study of T cells in Graves' hyperthyroidism and ophthalmopathy. The V and J ends lost 4 bases and 3 bases, in that order; junction bases with no gene match: 9. Germline lookup yields CDR1 SGHDT and CDR2 YYEEEE. This CDR3 has 15 amino acids. This clonotype was seen repeatedly, ten times or more. The investigators amplified TCR beta CDR3 regions from RNA transcripts. HTBI primers were used for first-round RT-PCR of the TCR CDR3. TCRdb recomputed calls from the multiplex PCR reads with MiXCR, one row per CDR3 protein. Here the sample spans around 350,000 distinct CDR3 sequences, approximately 13% being singletons. Those with hyperthyroidism were 18 to 65 years old, newly diagnosed, and ill for under 2 months.

What was sequenced was blood. This sequence originates from a woman aged 18-29 years with Graves' hyperthyroidism. The genes are TRBV5-6 and TRBJ2-7, with 8 bases lining up with TRBD1. DNA for the CDR3: TGTGCCAGCAGCCCGACCGGGACAGGATTCTACGAGCAGTACTTC. It encodes CASSPTGTGFYEQYF.